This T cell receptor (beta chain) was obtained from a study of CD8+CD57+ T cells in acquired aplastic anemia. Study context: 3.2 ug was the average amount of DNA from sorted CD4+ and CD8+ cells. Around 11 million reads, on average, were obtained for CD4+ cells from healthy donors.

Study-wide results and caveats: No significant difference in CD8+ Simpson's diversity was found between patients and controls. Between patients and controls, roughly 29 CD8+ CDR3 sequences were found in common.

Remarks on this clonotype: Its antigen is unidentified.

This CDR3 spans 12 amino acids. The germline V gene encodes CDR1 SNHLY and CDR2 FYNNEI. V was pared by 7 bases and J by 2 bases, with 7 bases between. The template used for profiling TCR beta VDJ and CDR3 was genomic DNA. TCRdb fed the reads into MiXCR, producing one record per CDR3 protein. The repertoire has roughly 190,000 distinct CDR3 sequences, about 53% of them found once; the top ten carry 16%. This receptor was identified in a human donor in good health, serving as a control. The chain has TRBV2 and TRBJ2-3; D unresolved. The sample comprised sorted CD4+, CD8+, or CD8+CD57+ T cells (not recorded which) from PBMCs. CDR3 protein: CASTGVTDTQYF. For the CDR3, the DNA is TGTGCCAGCACTGGGGTCACAGATACGCAGTATTTT.